This record concerns one T cell receptor (beta chain) sequence. CDR3 size: 13 residues. V was trimmed by 6 bases and J by 1 base, leaving 9 bases between them. Germline V gene lookup returns CDR1 MNHEY and CDR2 SVGEGT. In the source study's methods: Researchers report that nucleated cell counts were estimated from reference gene primer amplification. The repertoire was sequenced with immunoSEQ multiplex PCR; TCRdb's copy has only in-frame clones and lacks some. V, J and clone size derive from that table, while D and trimming were established from the DNA sequence. The table lists 75,000 to 95,000 clones, over 80% of them singletons, with about 1% in the top ten. The data are from a study of blood T cell repertoires in COVID-19. About the study: Sources were T cells, B-cell-depleted T cells, or PBMCs; the material itself was cDNA or gDNA.

What was sequenced was peripheral blood. V gene TRBV6-2 or TRBV6-3 combines with J gene TRBJ1-1; D is undetermined. The TCR sequence derives from a human donor in a cohort sampled during active COVID-19. CDR3 in amino acids: CASSPNRNTEAFF. DNA of the CDR3: TGTGCCAGCAGCCCTAACAGGAACACTGAAGCTTTCTTT.